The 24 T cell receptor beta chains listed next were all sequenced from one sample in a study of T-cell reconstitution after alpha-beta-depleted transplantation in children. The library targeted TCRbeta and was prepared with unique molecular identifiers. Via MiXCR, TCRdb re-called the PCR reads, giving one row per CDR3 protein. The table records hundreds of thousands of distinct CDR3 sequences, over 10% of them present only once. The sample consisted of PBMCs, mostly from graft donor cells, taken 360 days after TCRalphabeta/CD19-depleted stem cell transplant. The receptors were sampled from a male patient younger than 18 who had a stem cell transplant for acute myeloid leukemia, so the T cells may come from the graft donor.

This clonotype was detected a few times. In DNA form, the CDR3 reads TGCAGCGTTGTTTTGGGGGGGAAGCTGTTTTTT. Translating gives CSVVLGGKLFF. The chain couples TRBV29-1 to TRBJ2-2; 7 bases line up with TRBD2. Germline-derived CDR1 and CDR2 are SQVTM and ANQGSEA. The CDR3 runs 11 residues. V was pared by 4 bases and J by 12 bases, with 5 bases of the junction left unmatched.

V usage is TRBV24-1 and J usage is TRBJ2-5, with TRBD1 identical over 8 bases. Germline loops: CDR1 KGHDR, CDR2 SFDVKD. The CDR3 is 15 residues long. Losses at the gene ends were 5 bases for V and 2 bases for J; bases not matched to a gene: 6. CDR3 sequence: CATSARTGWQETQYF. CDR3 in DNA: TGTGCCACCAGTGCTCGGACAGGGTGGCAAGAGACCCAGTACTTC.

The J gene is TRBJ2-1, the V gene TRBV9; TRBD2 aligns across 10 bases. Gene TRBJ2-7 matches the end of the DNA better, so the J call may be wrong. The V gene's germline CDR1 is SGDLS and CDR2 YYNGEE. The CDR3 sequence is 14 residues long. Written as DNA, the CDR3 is TGTGCCAGCAGCGTCTTCGGACTAGCGGTTGAGCAGTACTTC. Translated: CASSVFGLAVEQYF.

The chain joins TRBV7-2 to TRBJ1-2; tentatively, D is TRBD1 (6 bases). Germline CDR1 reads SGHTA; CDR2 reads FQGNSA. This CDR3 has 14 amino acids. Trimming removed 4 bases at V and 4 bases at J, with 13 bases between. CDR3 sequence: CASSSQDRFYGYTF. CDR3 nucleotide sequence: TGTGCCAGCAGCTCCCAAGACAGGTTCTATGGCTACACCTTC.

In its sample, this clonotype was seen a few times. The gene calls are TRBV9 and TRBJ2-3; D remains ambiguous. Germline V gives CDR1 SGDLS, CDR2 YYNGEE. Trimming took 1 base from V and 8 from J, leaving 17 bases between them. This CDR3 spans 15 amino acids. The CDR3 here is CASSVSSQDIVTQYF. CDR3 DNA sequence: TGTGCCAGCAGCGTATCATCCCAGGATATCGTTACGCAGTATTTT. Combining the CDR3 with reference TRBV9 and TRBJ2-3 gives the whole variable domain DSGVTQTPKHLITATGQRVTLRCSPRSGDLSVYWYQQSLDQGLQFLIQYYNGEERAKGNILERFSAQQFPDLHSELNLSSLELGDSALYFCASSVSSQDIVTQYFGPGTRLTVL.

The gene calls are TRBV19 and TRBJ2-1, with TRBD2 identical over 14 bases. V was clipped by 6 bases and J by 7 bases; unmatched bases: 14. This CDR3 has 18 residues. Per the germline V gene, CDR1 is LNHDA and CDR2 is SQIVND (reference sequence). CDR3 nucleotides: TGTGCCAGTAGCGCTTACATGGGACTAGCGGGAGAGGTTAATGAGCAGTTCTTC. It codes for CASSAYMGLAGEVNEQFF.

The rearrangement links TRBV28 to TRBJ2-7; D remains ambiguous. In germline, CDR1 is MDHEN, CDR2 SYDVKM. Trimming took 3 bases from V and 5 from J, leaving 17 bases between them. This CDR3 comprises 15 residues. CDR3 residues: CASSFPLLGNDEQYF. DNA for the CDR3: TGTGCCAGCAGTTTCCCTTTATTGGGTAACGACGAGCAGTACTTC.

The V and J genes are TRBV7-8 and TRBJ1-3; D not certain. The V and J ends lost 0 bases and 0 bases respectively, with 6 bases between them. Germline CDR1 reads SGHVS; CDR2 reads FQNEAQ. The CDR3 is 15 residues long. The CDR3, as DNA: TGTGCCAGCAGCTTAGCGCTGAGCTCTGGAAACACCATATATTTT. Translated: CASSLALSSGNTIYF.

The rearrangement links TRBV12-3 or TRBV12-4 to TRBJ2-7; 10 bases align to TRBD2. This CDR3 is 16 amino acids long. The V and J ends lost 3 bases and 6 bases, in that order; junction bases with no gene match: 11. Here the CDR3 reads CASSFGTSGKLGEQYF. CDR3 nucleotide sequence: TGTGCCAGCAGTTTCGGAACTAGCGGGAAATTAGGCGAGCAGTACTTC.

The DNA for the CDR3 is TGCAGTGCTAGAGGGGACGTCCAAGAGACCCAGTACTTC. Protein: CSARGDVQETQYF. The chain recombines TRBV20-1 with TRBJ2-5, with D possibly called TRBD1 or TRBD2 (5 bases each). Germline CDR1 is DFQATT and CDR2 is SNEGSKA (reference sequence). The CDR3 is 13 amino acids. Trimming left V 1 base short and J 1 base short, with 7 bases between.

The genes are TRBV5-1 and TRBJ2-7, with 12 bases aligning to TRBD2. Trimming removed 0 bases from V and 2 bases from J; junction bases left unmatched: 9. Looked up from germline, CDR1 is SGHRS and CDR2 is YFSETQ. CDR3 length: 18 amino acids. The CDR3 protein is CASSLASGRASNTYEQYF. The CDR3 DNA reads TGCGCCAGCAGCTTGGCTAGCGGGAGGGCCTCAAATACCTACGAGCAGTACTTC.

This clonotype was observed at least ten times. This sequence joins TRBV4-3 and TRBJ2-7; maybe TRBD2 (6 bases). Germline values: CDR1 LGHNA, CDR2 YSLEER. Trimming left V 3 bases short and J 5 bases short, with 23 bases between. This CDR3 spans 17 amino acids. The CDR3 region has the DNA TGCGCCAGCAGCCAGGGTGGTTTGGAGGGAGGTAAAAACGAGCAGTACTTC. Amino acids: CASSQGGLEGGKNEQYF.

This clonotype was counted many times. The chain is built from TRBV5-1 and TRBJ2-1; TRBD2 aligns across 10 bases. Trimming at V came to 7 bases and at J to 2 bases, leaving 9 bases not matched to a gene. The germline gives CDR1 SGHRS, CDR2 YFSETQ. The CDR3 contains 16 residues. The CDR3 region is CASFETLAGAYNEQFF. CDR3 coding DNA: TGCGCCAGCTTCGAGACCCTAGCGGGGGCCTACAATGAGCAGTTCTTC. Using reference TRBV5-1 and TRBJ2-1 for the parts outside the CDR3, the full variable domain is KAGVTQTPRYLIKTRGQQVTLSCSPISGHRSVSWYQQTPGQGLQFLFEYFSETQRNKGNFPGRFSGRQFSNSRSEMNVSTLELGDSALYLCASFETLAGAYNEQFFGPGTRLTVL.

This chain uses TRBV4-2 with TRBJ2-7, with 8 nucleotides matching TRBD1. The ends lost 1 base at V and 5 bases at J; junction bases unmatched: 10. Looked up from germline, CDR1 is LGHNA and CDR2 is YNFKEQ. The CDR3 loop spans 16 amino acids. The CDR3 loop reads CASSQGRGARGHEQYF. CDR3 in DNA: TGTGCCAGCAGCCAAGGGCGCGGGGCCAGGGGGCACGAGCAGTACTTC.

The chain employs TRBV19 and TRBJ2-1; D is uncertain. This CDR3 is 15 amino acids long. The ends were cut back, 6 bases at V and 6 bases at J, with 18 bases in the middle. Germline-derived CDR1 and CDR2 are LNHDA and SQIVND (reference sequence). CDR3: CASRTPTLGFNEQFF. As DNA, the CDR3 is TGTGCCAGTAGAACCCCTACGCTGGGATTCAATGAGCAGTTCTTC.

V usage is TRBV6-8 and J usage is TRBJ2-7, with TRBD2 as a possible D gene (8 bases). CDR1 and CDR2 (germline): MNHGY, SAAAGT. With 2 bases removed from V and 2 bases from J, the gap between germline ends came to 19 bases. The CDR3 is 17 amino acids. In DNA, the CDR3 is TGTGCCAGCAGTTACCTTGCGGGACAGCGGGAGCCCTACGAGCAGTACTTC. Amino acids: CASSYLAGQREPYEQYF.

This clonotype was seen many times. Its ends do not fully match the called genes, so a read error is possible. The CDR3 DNA reads TGTGCCAGCAGTGAACCAACTAGCGGGAGGGTCTTC. Translation: CASSEPTSGRVF. This chain joins TRBV2 and TRBJ2-1; 13 nucleotides agree with TRBD2. The CDR3 is made up of 12 amino acids. Germline V CDR1 and CDR2: SNHLY, FYNNEI.

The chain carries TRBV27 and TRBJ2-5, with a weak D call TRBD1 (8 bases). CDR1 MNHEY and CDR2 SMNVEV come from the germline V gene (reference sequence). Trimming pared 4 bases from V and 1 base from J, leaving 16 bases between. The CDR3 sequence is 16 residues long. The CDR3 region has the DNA TGTGCCAGCAGTTCTCCGACAGGGGAGGGCCAAGAGACCCAGTACTTC. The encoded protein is CASSSPTGEGQETQYF.

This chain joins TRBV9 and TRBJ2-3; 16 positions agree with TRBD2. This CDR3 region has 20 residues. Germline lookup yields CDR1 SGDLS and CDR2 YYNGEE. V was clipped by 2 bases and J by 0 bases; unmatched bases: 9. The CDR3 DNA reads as TGTGCCAGCAGCGTCCCGGGACTAGCGGGAGGGGGATCTAGCACAGATACGCAGTATTTT. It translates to CASSVPGLAGGGSSTDTQYF.

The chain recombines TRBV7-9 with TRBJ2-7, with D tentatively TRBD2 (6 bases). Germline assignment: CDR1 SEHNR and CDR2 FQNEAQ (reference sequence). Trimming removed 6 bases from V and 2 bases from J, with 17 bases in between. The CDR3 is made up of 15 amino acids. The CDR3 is CASSQRRETTYEQYF. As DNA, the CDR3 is TGTGCCAGCAGTCAGAGGAGGGAGACTACCTACGAGCAGTACTTC.

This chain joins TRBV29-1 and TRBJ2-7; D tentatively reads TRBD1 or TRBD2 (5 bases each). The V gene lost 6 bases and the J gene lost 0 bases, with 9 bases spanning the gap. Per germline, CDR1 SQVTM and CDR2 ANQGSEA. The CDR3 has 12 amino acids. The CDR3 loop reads CSVWGTSYEQYF. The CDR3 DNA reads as TGCAGCGTATGGGGGACCTCCTACGAGCAGTACTTC.

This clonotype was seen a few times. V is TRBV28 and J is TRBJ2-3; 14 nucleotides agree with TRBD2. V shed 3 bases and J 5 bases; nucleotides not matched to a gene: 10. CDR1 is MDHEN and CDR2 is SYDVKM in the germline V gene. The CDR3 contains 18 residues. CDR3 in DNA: TGTGCCAGCAGTTTCCTTTTGACTAGCGGGAGGGCCGGAGATACGCAGTATTTT. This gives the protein CASSFLLTSGRAGDTQYF.

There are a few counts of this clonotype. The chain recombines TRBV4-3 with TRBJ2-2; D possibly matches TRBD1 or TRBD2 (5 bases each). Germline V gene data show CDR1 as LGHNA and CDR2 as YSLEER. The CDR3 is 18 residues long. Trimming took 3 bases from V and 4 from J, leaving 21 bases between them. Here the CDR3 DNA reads TGCGCCAGCAGCCATCATCAACGGGACCGTCGGTCCACCGGGGAGCTGTTTTTT. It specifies CASSHHQRDRRSTGELFF.

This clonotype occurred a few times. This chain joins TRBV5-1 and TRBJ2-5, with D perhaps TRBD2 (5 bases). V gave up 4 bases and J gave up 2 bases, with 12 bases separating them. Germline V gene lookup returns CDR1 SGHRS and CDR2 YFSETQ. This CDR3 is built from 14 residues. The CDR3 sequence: CASSHRGKQETQYF. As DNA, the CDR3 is TGCGCCAGCAGCCACAGAGGGAAGCAAGAGACCCAGTACTTC. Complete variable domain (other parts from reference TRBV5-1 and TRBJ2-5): KAGVTQTPRYLIKTRGQQVTLSCSPISGHRSVSWYQQTPGQGLQFLFEYFSETQRNKGNFPGRFSGRQFSNSRSEMNVSTLELGDSALYLCASSHRGKQETQYFGPGTRLLVL.